This T cell receptor beta chain was observed in a study of blood T cells in healthy people across ages. This clonotype came up many times. Its antigen is still unknown. Study observations and caveats: Significant beta diversity loss was already apparent by age approximately 38, declining roughly linearly. Higher naive T cell percentage went strongly together with higher TCR beta diversity.

V was cut by 3 bases and J by 6 bases, with 16 bases left in between. The CDR3 runs to 15 residues. Germline V gene lookup returns CDR1 SGHKS and CDR2 YYEKEE (reference sequence). A second PCR, run for about 7 to 12 cycles, used a sample-barcoded 5' primer plus a J-beta primer mix. MiXCR, applied by TCRdb to the 5' RACE reads, yields one record per CDR3 protein. Counted here are around 850,000 distinct CDR3 sequences, around 36% occurring once; the ten biggest clones make up under 15%. The rearrangement joins TRBV5-5 to TRBJ2-1; TRBD2 is a possible D gene (5 bases). The sequenced sample consisted of blood. The receptor's source is a man between 18 and 29 years old in good health. The CDR3, as DNA: TGTGCCAGCAGCTCCGCCACGGGGTCGGGCAATGAGCAGTTCTTC. Encoded protein: CASSSATGSGNEQFF.